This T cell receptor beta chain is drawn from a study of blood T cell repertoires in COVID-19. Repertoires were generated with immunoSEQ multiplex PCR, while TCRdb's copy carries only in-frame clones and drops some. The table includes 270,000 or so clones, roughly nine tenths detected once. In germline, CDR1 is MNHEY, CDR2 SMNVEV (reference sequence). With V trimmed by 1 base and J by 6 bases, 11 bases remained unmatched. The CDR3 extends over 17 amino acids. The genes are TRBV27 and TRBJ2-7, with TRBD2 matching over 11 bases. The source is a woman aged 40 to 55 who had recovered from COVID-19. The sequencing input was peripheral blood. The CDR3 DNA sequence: TGTGCCAGCAGTTTATGGGGTAGCGGGAGGGAACCCTCCGAGCAGTACTTC. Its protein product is CASSLWGSGREPSEQYF.